This TCR beta chain was sequenced during a study of cytomegalovirus exposure and HLA in healthy donors. Study-level results: TCR beta V- and J-gene trimming was later associated with a missense DCLRE1C variant. Association with HLA alleles at 0.05 false discovery rate was found for about 17,000 TCR beta sequences in a later analysis. There was a cluster of highly shared sequence variants that was likely a sequencing artifact. The investigators catalogued under 200 TCR beta chains as cytomegalovirus-associated.

Turning to this clone: Its antigen is not known.

The V gene end was trimmed by 3 bases and the J gene end by 1 base; junction bases not matched to a gene: 3. Germline V lookup: CDR1 SGHNT, CDR2 YYREEE (reference sequence). The CDR3 runs to 14 residues. 60 Vbeta and 13 Jbeta primers were used in PCR. Method: immunoSEQ multiplex PCR; TCRdb's copy keeps in-frame clones and lacks some. The repertoire holds about 100,000 clones, with more than 60% as singletons. This rearrangement joins TRBV5-4 to TRBJ1-2; 7 bases align to TRBD1. The sequence was collected from a female donor in good health and CMV-seropositive. Sequenced: PBMCs. CDR3 amino acids: CASSSGTVNYGYTF. CDR3 bases: TGTGCCAGCAGCTCCGGGACAGTTAACTATGGCTACACCTTC. Filled out from reference TRBV5-4 and TRBJ1-2, the complete variable domain reads ETGVTQSPTHLIKTRGQQVTLRCSSQSGHNTVSWYQQALGQGPQFIFQYYREEENGRGNFPPRFSGLQFPNYSSELNVNALELDDSALYLCASSSGTVNYGYTFGSGTRLTVV.